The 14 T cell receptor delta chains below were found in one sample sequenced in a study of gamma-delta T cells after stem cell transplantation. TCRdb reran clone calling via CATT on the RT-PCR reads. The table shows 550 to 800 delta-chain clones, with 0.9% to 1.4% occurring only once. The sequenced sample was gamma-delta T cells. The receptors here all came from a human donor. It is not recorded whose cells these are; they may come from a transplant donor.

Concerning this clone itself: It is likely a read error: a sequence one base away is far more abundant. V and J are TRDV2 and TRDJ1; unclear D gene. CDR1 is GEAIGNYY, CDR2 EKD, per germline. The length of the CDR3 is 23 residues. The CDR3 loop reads CACDTVGLLTPESVGVDTDKPIF. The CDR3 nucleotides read TGTGCCTGTGACACCGTCGGTTTACTTACCCCTGAGTCGGTGGGAGTCGACACCGATAAACCCATCTTT.

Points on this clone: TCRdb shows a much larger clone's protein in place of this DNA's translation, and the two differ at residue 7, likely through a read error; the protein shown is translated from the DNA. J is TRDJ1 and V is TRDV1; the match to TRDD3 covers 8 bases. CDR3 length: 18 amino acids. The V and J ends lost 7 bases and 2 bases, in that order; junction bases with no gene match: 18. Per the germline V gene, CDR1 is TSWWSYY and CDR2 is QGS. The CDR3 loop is CALVIPPGGRGGTDKLIF. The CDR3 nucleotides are TGTGCTCTTGTGATTCCTCCTGGGGGAAGGGGTGGTACCGATAAACTCATCTTT.

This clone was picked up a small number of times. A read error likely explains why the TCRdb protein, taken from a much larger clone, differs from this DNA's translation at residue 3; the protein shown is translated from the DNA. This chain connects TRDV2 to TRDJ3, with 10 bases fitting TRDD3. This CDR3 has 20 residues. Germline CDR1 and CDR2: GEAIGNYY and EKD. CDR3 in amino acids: CASDIVLGDSYSWDTRQMFF. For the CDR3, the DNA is TGTGCCAGTGACATCGTACTGGGGGATTCCTACTCCTGGGACACCCGACAGATGTTTTTC.

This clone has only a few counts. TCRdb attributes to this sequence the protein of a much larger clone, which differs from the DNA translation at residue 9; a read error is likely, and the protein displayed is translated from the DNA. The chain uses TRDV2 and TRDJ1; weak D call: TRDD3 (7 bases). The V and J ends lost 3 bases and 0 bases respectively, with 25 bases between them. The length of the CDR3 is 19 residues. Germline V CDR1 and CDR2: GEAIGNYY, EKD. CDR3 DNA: TGTGCCTGTGACCCCTTACTGGGGAGATCCTACCCGTACACCGATAAACTCATCTTT. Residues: CACDPLLGRSYPYTDKLIF.

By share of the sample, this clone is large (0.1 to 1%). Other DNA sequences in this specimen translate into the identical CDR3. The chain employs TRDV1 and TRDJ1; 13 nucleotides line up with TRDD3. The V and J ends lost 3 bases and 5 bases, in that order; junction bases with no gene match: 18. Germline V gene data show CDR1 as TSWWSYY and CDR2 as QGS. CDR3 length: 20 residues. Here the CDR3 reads CALGDFPTLYWGIRGDKLIF. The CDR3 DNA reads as TGTGCTCTTGGGGACTTTCCTACCCTGTACTGGGGGATACGCGGAGATAAACTCATCTTT.

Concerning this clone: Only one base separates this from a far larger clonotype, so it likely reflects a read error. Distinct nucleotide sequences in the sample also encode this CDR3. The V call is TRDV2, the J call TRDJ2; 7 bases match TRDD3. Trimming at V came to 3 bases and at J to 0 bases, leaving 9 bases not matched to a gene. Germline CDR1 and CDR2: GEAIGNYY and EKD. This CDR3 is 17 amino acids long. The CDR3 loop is CACDAYWGTALTAQLFF. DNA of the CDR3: TGTGCCTGTGACGCCTATTGGGGGACAGCTTTGACAGCACAACTCTTCTTT.

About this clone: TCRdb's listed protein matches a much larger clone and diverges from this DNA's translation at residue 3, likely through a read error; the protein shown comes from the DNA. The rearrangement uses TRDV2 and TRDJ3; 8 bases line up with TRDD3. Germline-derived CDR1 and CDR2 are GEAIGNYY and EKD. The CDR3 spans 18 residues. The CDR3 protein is CARDTAGDTSWDTRQMFF. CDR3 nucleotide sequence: TGTGCCCGTGACACCGCTGGGGATACTTCCTGGGACACCCGACAGATGTTTTTC.

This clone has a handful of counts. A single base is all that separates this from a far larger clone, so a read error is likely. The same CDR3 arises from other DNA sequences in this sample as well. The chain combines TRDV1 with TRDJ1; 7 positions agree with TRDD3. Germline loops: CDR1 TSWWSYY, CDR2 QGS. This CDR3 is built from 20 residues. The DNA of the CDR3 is TGTGCTCTTGGGGAATTCGTAAGTACTGGGGCCTACTCCGTCACCGATAAGCTCATCTTT. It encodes CALGEFVSTGAYSVTDKLIF.

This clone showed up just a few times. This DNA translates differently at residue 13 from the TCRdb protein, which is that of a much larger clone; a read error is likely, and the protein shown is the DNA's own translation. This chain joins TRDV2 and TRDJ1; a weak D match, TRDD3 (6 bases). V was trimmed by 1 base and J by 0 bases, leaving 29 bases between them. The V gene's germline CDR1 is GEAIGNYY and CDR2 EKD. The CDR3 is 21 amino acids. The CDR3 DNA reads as TGTGCCTGTGACACAGTAAAGTTCGATGGGGGCCCCGTGGGGTACACCGATAAACTCATCTTT. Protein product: CACDTVKFDGGPVGYTDKLIF.

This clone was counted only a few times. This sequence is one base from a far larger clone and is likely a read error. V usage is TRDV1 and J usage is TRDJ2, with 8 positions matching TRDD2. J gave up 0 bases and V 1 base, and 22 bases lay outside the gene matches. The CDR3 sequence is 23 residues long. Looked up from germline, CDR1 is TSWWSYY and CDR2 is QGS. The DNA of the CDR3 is TGTGCTCTTGGGGAACGCTCGGGCTTCCTACGATACCGGGGGACCTCTTTGACAGCACAACTCTTCTTT. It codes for CALGERSGFLRYRGTSLTAQLFF.

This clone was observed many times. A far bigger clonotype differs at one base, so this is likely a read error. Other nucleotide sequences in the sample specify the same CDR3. CDR3 DNA sequence: TGTGCCTGCGACCCCTGGGGGAACACCGATAAACTCATCTTT. It translates to CACDPWGNTDKLIF. The V call is TRDV2, the J call TRDJ1, with TRDD3 matching over 8 bases. With 7 bases clipped from V and 0 bases from J, the junction kept 6 bases outside the gene matches. The germline V gene has CDR1 GEAIGNYY and CDR2 EKD. This CDR3 comprises 14 residues.

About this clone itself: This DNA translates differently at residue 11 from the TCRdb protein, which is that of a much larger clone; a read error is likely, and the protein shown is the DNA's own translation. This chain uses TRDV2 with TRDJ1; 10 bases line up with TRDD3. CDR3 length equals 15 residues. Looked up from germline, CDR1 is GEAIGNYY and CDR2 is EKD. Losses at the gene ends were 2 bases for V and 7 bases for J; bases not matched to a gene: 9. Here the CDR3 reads CACDSLGDRSGKLIF. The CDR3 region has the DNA TGTGCCTGTGACAGTCTGGGGGATAGATCCGGTAAACTCATCTTT.

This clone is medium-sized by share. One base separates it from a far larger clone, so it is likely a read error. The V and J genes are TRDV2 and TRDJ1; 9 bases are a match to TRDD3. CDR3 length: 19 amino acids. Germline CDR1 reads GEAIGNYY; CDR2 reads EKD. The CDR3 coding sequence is TGTGCCTGTGGCACCGTTAGCCTGGGGGATCGGGAGGACACCGATAAACTCATCTTT. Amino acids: CACGTVSLGDREDTDKLIF.

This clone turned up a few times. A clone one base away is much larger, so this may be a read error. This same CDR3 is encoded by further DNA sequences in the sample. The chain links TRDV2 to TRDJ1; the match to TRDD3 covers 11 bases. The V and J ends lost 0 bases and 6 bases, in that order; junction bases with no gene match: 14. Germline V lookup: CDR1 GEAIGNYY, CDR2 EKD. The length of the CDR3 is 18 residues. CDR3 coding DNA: TGTGCCTGTGACACCGTGGGCCTTCCTGCTGGGGGATACAATAAACTCATCTTT. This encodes CACDTVGLPAGGYNKLIF.